One and the same sample provided the 6 T cell receptor beta chains below, sequenced in a study of T cells in localized non-small cell lung cancer. The assay was immunoSEQ multiplex PCR, and TCRdb's table has in-frame clones only and misses some. The sample includes fewer than 20,000 clones, 91% of them seen just once. The source was peripheral blood, collected before any cancer treatment. The receptors shown here come from a woman aged 40-69 years with stage I lung adenocarcinoma.

V usage is TRBV18 and J usage is TRBJ1-3; no firm D call. Per germline, CDR1 KGHSH and CDR2 LQKENI. The CDR3 length is 16 residues. V was shortened by 3 bases and J by 0 bases, with 12 bases between the two germline ends. CDR3 region: CASSPQTDSSGNTIYF. The CDR3 region has the DNA TGTGCCAGCTCACCGCAAACAGATAGCTCTGGAAACACCATATATTTT.

This clone was seen once. The chain links TRBV6-4 to TRBJ1-2; D remains unclear. Germline CDR1 and CDR2: MRHNA and SNTAGT. With 2 bases removed from V and 1 base from J, the gap between germline ends came to 11 bases. This CDR3 has 15 residues. The CDR3 loop reads CASSDTIEGNYGYTF. Written as DNA, the CDR3 is TGTGCCAGCAGTGACACTATTGAGGGTAACTATGGCTACACCTTC.

This clone has a single count. The V call is TRBV7-8, the J call TRBJ2-5; D is possibly TRBD2 (7 bases). Trimming removed 2 bases from V and 5 bases from J, with 18 bases in between. CDR3 length: 16 residues. From germline, CDR1 is SGHVS and CDR2 FQNEAQ. In DNA, the CDR3 is TGTGCCAGCAGCTTAATGGGGGGGCGCCGGGAGGAGACCCAGTACTTC. Its translation: CASSLMGGRREETQYF.

The chain combines TRBV6-5 with TRBJ1-3, with a possible D match to TRBD1 (5 bases). The V gene's germline CDR1 is MNHEY and CDR2 SVGAGI. V dropped 6 bases and J dropped 4 bases, with 16 bases sitting between them. CDR3 length: 15 residues. CDR3 in DNA: TGTGCCAGCAGGGGACCGGGACCGCCAGGAAACACCATATATTTT. It encodes CASRGPGPPGNTIYF.

The chain is built from TRBV5-1 and TRBJ2-2; D is perhaps TRBD1 (6 bases). Germline-derived CDR1 and CDR2 are SGHRS and YFSETQ. The CDR3 consists of 13 residues. Trimming took 0 bases from V and 10 from J, leaving 10 bases between them. The CDR3 nucleotides are TGCGCCAGCAGCTTGGACAGGGCCGAGGAGCTGTTTTTT. Its translation: CASSLDRAEELFF.

A word on this clone: Compared with germline, one end of the junction differs, possibly owing to a read error. The chain combines TRBV30 with TRBJ1-1; unclear D gene. Germline-derived CDR1 and CDR2 are GTSNPN and SVGIG (reference sequence). The CDR3 totals 13 residues. The CDR3 here is CAWSVRRNSEAFF. The CDR3 nucleotides read TGTGCCTGGAGTGTACGACGGAACTCTGAAGCTTTCTTT.